This note documents a single TCR beta chain sequence. The ends were cut back, 3 bases at V and 2 bases at J, with 7 bases in the middle. The germline gives CDR1 SGHVS, CDR2 FQNEAQ. The CDR3 is made up of 13 amino acids. This record comes from a study of control samples from healthy donors and cancer patients. Profiled with immunoSEQ multiplex PCR; TCRdb holds only in-frame clones, not every one. This table holds roughly 100,000 clones, just over 90% found once. The sample comprised blood. The clonotype was recovered from a woman aged 18-30 years in good health. V and J are TRBV7-8 and TRBJ1-1; D unresolved. CDR3 DNA sequence: TGTGCCAGCAGCTTGAGGAGTAACACTGAAGCTTTCTTT. It codes for CASSLRSNTEAFF. Supplemented by reference TRBV7-8 and TRBJ1-1, the full variable domain reads GAGVSQSPRYKVAKRGQDVALRCDPISGHVSLFWYQQALGQGPEFLTYFQNEAQLDKSGLPSDRFFAERPEGSVSTLKIQRTQQEDSAVYLCASSLRSNTEAFFGQGTRLTVV.